This T cell receptor beta chain was recovered during a study of cytomegalovirus exposure and HLA in healthy donors (dated by TCRdb to the late 2010s). For the study in its entirety: In an earlier analysis of 550 to 750 of the donors, about 260 Gb of sequence data and approximately 120 million unique TCR beta sequences from about 179 million T cells were reported. Approximately 330 gigabases of sequencing data and around 85 million unique TCR sequences made up an early release that covered roughly 670 HLA-typed donors. Of the roughly 400 genotyped donors, around 81% fell in the genetic ancestry cluster associated with self-reported Caucasian donors. The aim of the study was to test whether cataloging public T cell receptors could identify signatures of past pathogen exposure. The study profiled the T cell repertoires of fewer than 850 subjects by immunosequencing and related them to cytomegalovirus serostatus. Along with the approximately 700-subject first cohort, a separate validation cohort of 120 different subjects was used. To predict cytomegalovirus infection status, the study brought together high-throughput TCR immunosequencing, statistical association of individual TCRs with disease status, and machine learning. A later analysis re-examined previously published TCR beta repertoires from just over 650 donors and added high-resolution HLA genotyping to investigate patterns of TCR occurrence. Rather than drawing on any new phenotypic data, the later analysis identified candidate immune exposures from TCR beta sequences and the way those sequences occurred across donors. An earlier analysis of 450 to 750 of the donors used high-throughput TCR beta sequencing to judge whether each TCR beta V gene segment behaved as functional or pseudogenic. Alongside the repertoire data, information on donor age, sex, ethnicity and CMV serostatus was compiled. A later genetic analysis used genome-wide SNP genotypes for about 60% of the 666 donors, treating that subset as a discovery cohort. All discovery cohort repertoires had been generated using a single sequencing platform. HLA typing covered class I and class II loci at four-digit resolution. The number of donors typed differed by locus, with 629-630 for A, B, C, DRB1 and DQB1, 522 for DQA1, under 610 for DPA1, and 450 to 480 for DPB1. A handful of DR-DQ haplotypes were handled as single units for association and clustering because linkage in the cohort was strong. Across around 400 genotyped donors of the cohort, an average of approximately 200,000 unique TCR beta nucleotide sequences per donor were sequenced, and roughly 20% of those sequences were non-productive. The full study reports these points: Sequencing depth was assumed to be roughly uniform across donors in the presence/absence analyses, though that assumption may not hold. Some IMGT-functional V segments, including TRBV6-2 and TRBV6-3, could not be distinguished by the 87-base-pair reads and were therefore excluded. A later genetic analysis reported fewer N-insertions in productive TCRs among donors in an Asian-associated ancestry cluster than the approximately 670-donor mean. The study listed 170 or so TCR beta chains as associated with cytomegalovirus. In a later analysis, TCR association rates were found to vary across HLA loci, with the most associated TCRs seen for DRB1 alleles and the fewest for HLA-C alleles. In a later genetic analysis, a missense DCLRE1C variant was associated with V-gene and J-gene trimming of TCR beta chains, and the association was replicated in an independent cohort. When HLA alleles, especially DR and DQ, strongly co-occurred, TCR associations were difficult to assign to individual alleles. In a later analysis, HLA-associated TCR beta chains were found to be more clonally expanded and to have lower generation probabilities than equally common non-associated chains. In an earlier analysis of about 550 of the donors, most TCR beta V segments were observed in productive rearrangements about 87% or about 30% of the time, broadly matching IMGT annotations. A few of the identified cytomegalovirus-associated TCR beta chains were confirmed in vitro to be specific for cytomegalovirus antigens. A cluster of highly shared sequence variants was judged likely to represent a technical artifact of the sequencing pipeline. Because counts were too low, more than 15 rarely observed V segments, including chromosome 9 orphons, were left out of the earlier analysis of approximately 500 of the donors. HLA typing was unavailable for some donors at each locus, so association tests used only the typed subset. Only TCR beta chains were sequenced in this cohort, and the absence of alpha or paired-chain data limited detectable features. Specific HLA alleles were associated with over 15,000 TCR beta sequences at a false discovery rate of 0.05 in a later analysis. Correlated functional status among segregating V segments might be attributable to linkage disequilibrium, but an unknown experimental factor could not be ruled out. In a later analysis, several top co-occurrence clusters were reported to appear linked to parvovirus B19, influenza, CMV and Epstein-Barr virus. In a later analysis, most CMV-associated TCR beta chains were found to appear HLA-restricted, with HLA associations seemingly driven largely by CMV exposure. CMV serostatus was the only immune exposure information available for the cohort. A further reported finding was that TCR beta sequences accurately predicted the HLA-A and HLA-B alleles for most subjects in the first cohort. The authors suggested that the approach could potentially be generalized to other disease states and immunological phenotypes. Most TCR sequences were observed very rarely across donors, whereas some public TCRs were present in many individuals. The classifier was reported to diagnose cytomegalovirus status with high specificity and sensitivity in both the original cohort and the validation cohort.

Library preparation was by the immunoSEQ multiplex PCR assay. For the multiplex PCR, a mixture combining 60 forward primers for TCR Vbeta segments and 13 reverse primers for TCR Jbeta segments was used. A multiplex PCR assay on genomic DNA amplified the CDR3 region of rearranged TCR beta genes. Amplified TCR beta libraries were sequenced as 87-base-pair reads on the Illumina HiSeq System. Per the original workflow: Across the 500 to 700 repertoires, a later analysis counted tens of millions of unique TCR beta chains, some 11 million of which were shared by at least two donors. Raw reads were error-corrected and collapsed into unique sequences by a nearest-neighbor algorithm in which closely related sequences were merged to remove PCR and sequencing errors. CDR3 sequences were aligned to IMGT reference sequences to assign V, D and J gene segments. For a sequence to be retained, a match of at least six nucleotides was required to both a V gene segment and a J gene segment. Rearrangements were classified as productive when the CDR3 lacked stop codons and remained in frame with V and J, and all other rearrangements were classified as non-productive. Following IMGT convention, CDR3 was defined as the stretch from the second conserved V-encoded cysteine to the conserved J-encoded phenylalanine. The earlier analysis of 500 to 600 of the donors excluded sequences that lacked an unambiguous match to a single V gene segment. An earlier analysis of 587 of the donors called V segments functional above 56.7% productive rearrangements and segregating when the between-donor standard deviation exceeded 5%. To diagnose cytomegalovirus status from the catalog of TCR beta chain sequences, a statistical classification framework was built. A later analysis assigned V and J genes by comparing TCR nucleotide sequences with IMGT/GENE-DB human TR gene sequences. The TCRdist pipeline was used in a later analysis to assign CDR3 sequences and most-parsimonious VDJ recombination scenarios. A later analysis defined each TCR beta chain by its CDR3 amino acid sequence plus V-gene family, and excluded reads lacking a unique V-gene family. To address suspected cross-contamination and a sequencing artifact, a later analysis removed roughly 580 highly shared, low-generation-probability nucleotide sequences. For each public chain, a later analysis derived a clonal expansion index from normalized ranks of inferred template counts within each repertoire. In a later analysis, generation probabilities were computed with a VDJ recombination model fitted to out-of-frame rearrangements, and the resulting probabilities were checked against IGoR. In a later analysis, TCR-TCR, TCR-HLA and TCR-CMV co-occurrence was scored with hypergeometric tests, and a repertoire-size bias correction was applied to TCR pairs. False discovery rates were estimated in a later analysis by permuting HLA or CMV assignments 20 times. In a later analysis, co-occurring TCRs were grouped using DBSCAN, with TCRdist sequence similarity added in when clustering inside HLA-allele-positive subsets. Repertoires with fewer than 30,000 or more than 120,000 public chains were left out of co-occurrence clustering, as were five repertoires with anomalous nucleotide sharing. The clones in this table, taken by TCRdb from immuneACCESS, are in-frame only. Not every clone is retained; where verified, under half of the shortfall comes from an unresolved V gene, and the cause of the rest is unknown. The V and J calls and clone size come from that table; D and trimming were worked out from the DNA. This sample has approximately 100,000 clones in its table, and 55% to 75% of those were observed once. Roughly 5.5% of the sample is taken by the ten largest.

The cohort was made up of hundreds of healthy bone marrow donors. At the time of sampling, every cohort member was nominally healthy, though immune exposures that went unrecorded were likely present. The donor tested CMV seropositive, placing the donor among the roughly 270 seropositive members of the cohort. A peripheral blood sample was provided by each donor, and peripheral blood mononuclear cells were used for TCR beta sequencing. The Qiagen DNeasy Blood Extraction Kit was used to extract genomic DNA from the blood cell samples. Remarks on this clone: Its target antigen remains unknown. Within one base of it there is no much larger clone, and no base qualities were kept.

Trimming takes 4 bases from V and 5 bases from J, and the germline ends sit 15 bases apart. The CDR3 runs 14 amino acids, cysteine and phenylalanine included. The sequence is cut down to CDR3 DNA, 42 bases in frame from base 1. CDR1 and CDR2 (SEHNR, FQNEAQ) derive from the germline V gene (reference sequence). Sample: PBMCs. Recombination joined TRBV7-9 with TRBJ2-7; perhaps TRBD1 is the D gene, with 6 bases matching. This receptor was taken from a woman in her 70s in good health and CMV-seropositive. The DNA is as follows: TGTGCCAGCAGCTGGGGACAAAGTGGGGACGAGCAGTACTTC. Translation gives CASSWGQSGDEQYF.